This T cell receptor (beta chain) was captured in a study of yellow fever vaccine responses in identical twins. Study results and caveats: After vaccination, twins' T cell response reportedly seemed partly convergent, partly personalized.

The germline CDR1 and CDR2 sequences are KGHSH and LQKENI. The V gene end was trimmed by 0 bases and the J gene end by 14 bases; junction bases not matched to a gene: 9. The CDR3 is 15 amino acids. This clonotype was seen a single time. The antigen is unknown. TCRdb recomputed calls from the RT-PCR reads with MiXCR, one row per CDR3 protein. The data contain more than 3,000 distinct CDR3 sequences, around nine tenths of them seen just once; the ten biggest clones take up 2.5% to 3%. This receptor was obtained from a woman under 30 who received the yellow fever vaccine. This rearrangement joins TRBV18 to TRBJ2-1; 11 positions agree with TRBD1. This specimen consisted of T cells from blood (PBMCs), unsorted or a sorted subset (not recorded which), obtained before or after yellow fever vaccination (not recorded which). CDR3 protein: CASSPPLTGTGGKFF. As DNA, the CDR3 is TGTGCCAGCTCACCACCATTAACCGGGACAGGGGGGAAGTTCTTC.